These T cell receptor beta chains were read from a single sample in a study of shared clonotypes between healthy human individuals. This table comes from immunoSEQ multiplex PCR, and its TCRdb copy is limited to in-frame clones, with some not included. The sample has around 2.1 million clones, approximately 94% seen once; the top ten hold more than 1.5%. Sample: naive CD8+ T cells from PBMCs. The source of these receptors is a man between 18 and 29 years old in good health. Some clones in this sample may be carry-over from other donors' samples. Both conserved end residues are part of each CDR3. Each record gives: CDR3 DNA, CDR3 protein, D gene, J gene, V gene, clone size. The D gene is left open where the match is weak. Clone size is not always given. Where it is, it says once, few, many or a class for expanded clones.

cdr3_nt: TGTGCCAGCAGCCAAGGGGGGAGCTCCTACGAGCAGTACTTC
cdr3_aa: CASSQGGSSYEQYF
d_call: NA
j_call: TRBJ2-7
v_call: TRBV4-2
clone_size: NA

cdr3_nt: TGTGCTAGTGTTCCGAGACCGGGACATCTTTACGAGCAGTACTTC
cdr3_aa: CASVPRPGHLYEQYF
d_call: NA
j_call: TRBJ2-7
v_call: TRBV12-5
clone_size: NA

cdr3_nt: TGTGCCTGGAGTCGTGAGGCGGGTGACTATGGCTACACCTTC
cdr3_aa: CAWSREAGDYGYTF
d_call: NA
j_call: TRBJ1-2
v_call: TRBV30
clone_size: NA

cdr3_nt: TGTGCCAGCTCACCACCGGGACTAGCGGGGGGGAATGAGCAGTTCTTC
cdr3_aa: CASSPPGLAGGNEQFF
d_call: TRBD2
j_call: TRBJ2-1
v_call: TRBV18
clone_size: NA

cdr3_nt: TGTGCCAGCAGCGCCGAACTTAGTCAGCCCCAGCATTTT
cdr3_aa: CASSAELSQPQHF
d_call: NA
j_call: TRBJ1-5
v_call: TRBV9
clone_size: NA

cdr3_nt: TGTGCCAGCAACCCCTACCCTGCAACGCGTGGGGATACGCAGTATTTT
cdr3_aa: CASNPYPATRGDTQYF
d_call: NA
j_call: TRBJ2-3
v_call: TRBV27
clone_size: NA

cdr3_nt: TGTGCCAGCAGTCTGACTAGCGAATCAGATACGCAGTATTTT
cdr3_aa: CASSLTSESDTQYF
d_call: TRBD2
j_call: TRBJ2-3
v_call: TRBV6-5
clone_size: NA

cdr3_nt: TGTGCCAGCAGCTTGGTAACAGGGTCCTACACTGAAGCTTTCTTT
cdr3_aa: CASSLVTGSYTEAFF
d_call: NA
j_call: TRBJ1-1
v_call: TRBV5-5
clone_size: NA

cdr3_nt: TGTGCCAGCGGATACCGGGAGGGCGGCTACGAGCAGTACTTC
cdr3_aa: CASGYREGGYEQYF
d_call: TRBD2
j_call: TRBJ2-7
v_call: TRBV6-1
clone_size: NA

cdr3_nt: TGTGCCAGCAGCTTAACGAACAGCCACCCCTACGAGCAGTACTTC
cdr3_aa: CASSLTNSHPYEQYF
d_call: NA
j_call: TRBJ2-7
v_call: TRBV7-9
clone_size: NA

cdr3_nt: TGTGCCAGCAGCTTAGCCAGGGGGCGGAACACCGGGGAGCTGTTTTTT
cdr3_aa: CASSLARGRNTGELFF
d_call: TRBD1
j_call: TRBJ2-2
v_call: TRBV11-1
clone_size: NA

cdr3_nt: TGTGCCTGGAATTGGGAGGGGGCAGTCTCCTACGAGCAGTACTTC
cdr3_aa: CAWNWEGAVSYEQYF
d_call: NA
j_call: TRBJ2-7
v_call: TRBV30
clone_size: NA

cdr3_nt: TGTGCCAGTAGTATCGGGGCCTCGAACACTGAAGCTTTCTTT
cdr3_aa: CASSIGASNTEAFF
d_call: NA
j_call: TRBJ1-1
v_call: TRBV19
clone_size: NA

cdr3_nt: TGTGCCAGTAGTTCGACTGTAATTCGTTCGAGCTCCTACAATGAGCAGTTCTTC
cdr3_aa: CASSSTVIRSSSYNEQFF
d_call: NA
j_call: TRBJ2-1
v_call: TRBV19
clone_size: NA

cdr3_nt: TGTGCCAGCAGAGGCCGGACAACTAATGAAAAACTGTTTTTT
cdr3_aa: CASRGRTTNEKLFF
d_call: NA
j_call: TRBJ1-4
v_call: TRBV27
clone_size: NA

cdr3_nt: TGTGCCAGCAGCTCCCGGGACACCCCCTACGAGCAGTACTTC
cdr3_aa: CASSSRDTPYEQYF
d_call: NA
j_call: TRBJ2-7
v_call: TRBV13
clone_size: NA

cdr3_nt: TGTGCCAGCAGCGTAGGTGGGGGAGGGCCGTTAGATACGCAGTATTTT
cdr3_aa: CASSVGGGGPLDTQYF
d_call: TRBD2
j_call: TRBJ2-3
v_call: TRBV9
clone_size: once

cdr3_nt: TGTGCCAGCAGCCCCATAGCGGGAGGGGTCACAGATACGCAGTATTTT
cdr3_aa: CASSPIAGGVTDTQYF
d_call: TRBD2
j_call: TRBJ2-3
v_call: TRBV9
clone_size: NA

cdr3_nt: TGTGCCAGCAGCTCCGGGACTAGCGGGAGTGAGCAGTTCTTC
cdr3_aa: CASSSGTSGSEQFF
d_call: TRBD2
j_call: TRBJ2-1
v_call: TRBV7-7
clone_size: NA

cdr3_nt: TGTGCCAGCAGCTTGTCGGCGGGACCTAACTACGAGCAGTACTTC
cdr3_aa: CASSLSAGPNYEQYF
d_call: NA
j_call: TRBJ2-7
v_call: TRBV5-8
clone_size: NA

cdr3_nt: TGTGCCAGCAGTGAAGATAGCTCCTACAATGAGCAGTTCTTC
cdr3_aa: CASSEDSSYNEQFF
d_call: NA
j_call: TRBJ2-1
v_call: TRBV6-1
clone_size: NA